This entry features one TCR beta chain sequence. Its antigen is still unknown. This may arise from a read error, as a much more abundant clone is one base away. The data originate from a study of blood T cells in healthy people across ages. There are 15 residues in the CDR3. Germline V lookup: CDR1 KGHSH, CDR2 LQKENI. Whole-study results and caveats: Naive T cell percentage strongly correlated with TCR beta diversity.

Through a sample-barcoded 5' primer and a J-beta primer mix, a second PCR was run for roughly 6 to 12 cycles. MiXCR was run by TCRdb on the 5' RACE reads, yielding one entry per CDR3 protein. The repertoire consists of fewer than 1 million distinct CDR3 sequences, with 40% to 50% occurring once and the leading ten covering around 21%. Material: blood. This sequence was found in a man aged 60 to 69 in good health. The chain links TRBV18 to TRBJ2-1; 11 nucleotides agree with TRBD2. The CDR3 is CTSSQTGTSGNEQFF. In DNA form, the CDR3 reads TGTACCAGCTCACAGACCGGGACTAGCGGCAATGAGCAGTTCTTC.